Listed below are T cell receptor beta chains from one sample, sequenced in a study of chemoradiotherapy in HPV16-positive cancers. Measured with immunoSEQ multiplex PCR; TCRdb has only the in-frame clones, and not every one. The sample consists of about 3,300 clones, about 71% of them appearing once. The specimen was obtained from a patient who underwent chemoradiotherapy. The receptor set was obtained from a human donor with HPV-associated anogenital cancer. Each CDR3 is given with its conserved first and last residue. D genes are given only for firm matches. Clone size is stated in some rows and not others, as once, few, many or a class when expanded.

cdr3_length d_call j_call clone_size v_call cdr3_aa cdr3_nt
15 TRBD1 TRBJ1-5 once TRBV4-1 CASSQGDRVNQPQHF TGCGCCAGCAGCCAGGGGGACAGGGTGAATCAGCCCCAGCATTTT
15 TRBD1 TRBJ2-5 . TRBV25-1 CASSRGWTGQETQYF TGTGCCAGCAGTCGCGGGTGGACAGGTCAAGAGACCCAGTACTTC
14 . TRBJ1-1 . TRBV9 CASSPQAVNTEAFF TGTGCCAGCAGCCCCCAGGCAGTAAACACTGAAGCTTTCTTT
12 . TRBJ2-5 few TRBV6-5 CASRGGHETQYF TGTGCCAGCAGGGGGGGACACGAGACCCAGTACTTC
12 . TRBJ1-2 . TRBV11-3 CASSLGGYGYTF TGTGCCAGCAGCTTAGGCGGCTATGGCTACACCTTC
18 TRBD2 TRBJ2-3 . TRBV4-3 CASSQEILERGGTDTQYF TGCGCCAGCAGCCAAGAGATCTTGGAGCGGGGGGGAACAGATACGCAGTATTTT
13 . TRBJ1-2 few TRBV6-5 CASRLDPNYGYTF TGTGCCAGCAGACTAGACCCAAACTATGGCTACACCTTC
16 . TRBJ2-3 . TRBV7-6 CASSYLGGRGTDTQYF TGTGCCAGCAGCTACCTAGGGGGGCGCGGCACAGATACGCAGTATTTT
13 . TRBJ2-5 . TRBV4-1 CASSQRVRETQYF TGCGCCAGCAGCCAACGGGTGAGGGAGACCCAGTACTTC
14 TRBD1 TRBJ2-5 few TRBV2 CASSEAGQGPVQYF TGTGCCAGCAGTGAAGCTGGACAGGGCCCAGTGCAGTACTTC
13 . TRBJ2-5 . TRBV6-6 CASSRAGGETQYF TGTGCCAGCAGCAGGGCCGGTGGGGAGACCCAGTACTTC
11 TRBD1 TRBJ1-1 few TRBV27 CASRGQIEAFF TGTGCCAGCAGGGGACAGATTGAAGCTTTCTTT
13 TRBD1 TRBJ2-1 . TRBV7-2 CASSLRTGNEQFF TGTGCCAGCAGCTTACGGACAGGGAATGAGCAGTTCTTC
15 . TRBJ1-1 once TRBV30 CAWRRGENLNTEAFF TGTGCCTGGAGGAGGGGGGAGAACCTGAACACTGAAGCTTTCTTT
15 . TRBJ1-5 . TRBV2 CASSEALLGDQPQHF TGTGCCAGCAGTGAAGCGCTTTTGGGAGATCAGCCCCAGCATTTT
13 . TRBJ1-2 . TRBV4-1 CASSRPQSYGYTF TGCGCCAGCAGCCGACCGCAAAGCTATGGCTACACCTTC
11 . TRBJ1-1 . TRBV2 CASSVSWGAFF TGTGCCAGCAGTGTGTCCTGGGGAGCTTTCTTT
14 . TRBJ1-1 once TRBV6-5 CASSYGGGGTEAFF TGTGCCAGCAGTTACGGTGGGGGGGGCACTGAAGCTTTCTTT
12 . TRBJ1-1 . TRBV29-1 CSVGAWDAEAFF TGCAGCGTTGGGGCTTGGGACGCTGAAGCTTTCTTT
14 . TRBJ1-1 few TRBV4-2 CASSSAMMNTEAFF TGTGCCAGCAGCTCGGCCATGATGAACACTGAAGCTTTCTTT
15 . TRBJ1-6 . TRBV15 CATSRGGQKSSPLHF TGTGCCACCAGCCGTGGCGGTCAGAAGTCATCACCCCTCCACTTT
14 TRBD2 TRBJ2-1 . TRBV10-3 CATNSGGDYNEQFF TGTGCCACAAATAGCGGGGGGGATTACAATGAGCAGTTCTTC
15 TRBD1 TRBJ2-5 . TRBV6-5 CASRHTGGSGETQYF TGTGCCAGCAGACATACAGGGGGCTCCGGTGAGACCCAGTACTTC
15 . TRBJ1-5 . TRBV6-5 CASMSVLEGNQPQHF TGTGCCAGCATGTCCGTTCTAGAGGGCAATCAGCCCCAGCATTTT
15 . TRBJ2-1 . TRBV5-1 CASSPGSEAYNEQFF TGCGCCAGCAGCCCGGGTAGCGAAGCCTACAATGAGCAGTTCTTC
16 . TRBJ2-7 . TRBV10-1 CASSSTRTDQPYEQYF TGCGCCAGCAGTTCTACCCGGACAGATCAACCCTACGAGCAGTACTTC
15 TRBD1 TRBJ2-3 . TRBV7-9 CASSLGQGIRDTQYF TGTGCCAGCAGCTTGGGACAGGGGATTAGAGATACGCAGTATTTT
13 TRBD1 TRBJ1-2 . TRBV19 CASRTGQLYGYTF TGTGCCTCCAGGACAGGGCAACTCTATGGCTACACCTTC
15 TRBD2 TRBJ2-7 . TRBV12-5 CAEHVERGASNKQYF TGTGCCGAACACGTGGAGCGGGGGGCCAGTAATAAGCAGTACTTC
13 . TRBJ1-1 . TRBV6-5 CASSYWDNTEAFF TGTGCCAGCAGTTACTGGGATAACACTGAAGCTTTCTTT
14 . TRBJ1-1 . TRBV10-3 CATTDGPPGAEAFF TGTGCCACCACAGATGGACCCCCAGGGGCTGAAGCTTTCTTT
13 TRBD2 TRBJ2-7 . TRBV5-6 CASSAMGTKFQYF TGTGCCAGCAGCGCAATGGGGACTAAGTTCCAGTACTTC
16 TRBD1 TRBJ2-1 . TRBV30 CAWTLGHLGDSNEQFF TGTGCCTGGACTCTTGGCCATTTGGGGGACAGTAATGAGCAGTTCTTC
14 TRBD1 TRBJ1-6 few TRBV6-5 CASSYGQANSPLHF TGTGCCAGCAGTTACGGACAGGCTAATTCACCCCTCCACTTT
13 . TRBJ1-5 . TRBV5-1 CASSLARDQPQHF TGCGCCAGCAGCTTGGCCCGGGATCAGCCCCAGCATTTT
15 . TRBJ2-3 . TRBV11-3 CASSFGDADTDTQYF TGTGCCAGCAGCTTTGGGGACGCCGACACAGATACGCAGTATTTT
13 TRBD1 TRBJ1-6 few TRBV10-3 CAIIEGGDSPLHF TGTGCCATCATCGAAGGGGGCGATTCACCCCTCCACTTT
13 . TRBJ1-2 . TRBV2 CASSWTVYEGYTF TGTGCCAGCAGCTGGACAGTCTATGAAGGCTACACCTTC
12 . TRBJ1-1 few TRBV2 CASSWTATEAFF TGTGCCAGCAGTTGGACGGCCACTGAAGCTTTCTTT
15 . TRBJ1-6 once TRBV7-9 CASSGYLSSISPLHF TGTGCCAGCAGTGGATACTTGAGTTCGATTTCACCCCTCCACTTT
14 . TRBJ2-3 few TRBV7-9 CASSLFTRTDTQYF TGTGCCAGCAGCTTATTTACCCGCACAGATACGCAGTATTTT
15 . TRBJ2-1 few TRBV2 CASSERGASYNEQFF TGTGCCAGCAGTGAACGGGGGGCGTCCTACAATGAGCAGTTCTTC
15 TRBD1 TRBJ1-1 . TRBV25-1 CASSDRGQANTEAFF TGTGCCAGCAGTGATCGAGGACAGGCGAACACTGAAGCTTTCTTT
15 TRBD1 TRBJ1-2 . TRBV7-2 CASSSYMGQGNGYTF TGTGCCAGCAGCTCATATATGGGACAGGGGAATGGCTACACCTTT
14 . TRBJ1-4 few TRBV7-9 CASSQQAGVEKLFF TGTGCCAGCAGCCAGCAGGCAGGAGTGGAAAAACTGTTTTTT
14 . TRBJ2-3 . TRBV7-2 CASSLGGPGDTQYF TGTGCCAGCAGCTTAGGCGGTCCGGGGGATACGCAGTATTTT
15 . TRBJ1-6 . TRBV5-4 CASSPGIYYNSPLHF TGTGCCAGCAGCCCCGGGATCTACTATAATTCACCCCTCCACTTT
17 . TRBJ2-1 . TRBV7-8 CASSPPSTGTFYNEQFF TGTGCCAGCAGCCCGCCCAGTACCGGGACTTTCTACAATGAGCAGTTCTTC
13 . TRBJ1-2 . TRBV14 CASSRLTIGGYTF TGTGCCAGCAGCCGACTAACCATTGGGGGCTACACCTTC
15 TRBD1 TRBJ1-2 . TRBV9 CASSGQGATNYGYTF TGTGCCAGCAGCGGACAGGGGGCAACTAACTATGGCTACACCTTC
14 . TRBJ2-2 . TRBV6-6 CASSYSTGAGELFF TGTGCCAGCAGTTACTCGACTGGGGCCGGGGAGCTGTTTTTT
15 TRBD1 TRBJ1-2 . TRBV6-5 CASSPPGQGNYGYTF TGTGCCAGCAGTCCGCCGGGACAGGGGAACTATGGCTACACCTTC
19 TRBD2 TRBJ2-5 . TRBV28 CASSGKGTSGRFWQETQYF TGTGCCAGCAGTGGAAAGGGGACTAGCGGGAGATTCTGGCAAGAGACCCAGTACTTC
15 . TRBJ1-1 few TRBV5-1 CASSSGGTGFTEAFF TGCGCCAGCAGCTCCGGGGGTACAGGGTTTACTGAAGCTTTCTTT
17 TRBD2 TRBJ2-2 . TRBV7-3 CASSSLAGGPGTGELFF TGTGCCAGCAGCTCGCTAGCGGGGGGGCCCGGCACCGGGGAGCTGTTTTTT